One and the same sample provided the 7 T cell receptor beta chains below, sequenced in a study of blood T cell repertoires in COVID-19. Only in-frame clones appear in the TCRdb table, and some are missing; sequencing was by immunoSEQ multiplex PCR. The top ten clones hold around 8% of a sample with 140,000 to 150,000 clones, 70% to 90% of them seen once. Sequencing used peripheral blood. These receptors came from a woman aged 55 to 70 with COVID-19, enrolled during active disease.

This clone occurred a few times. The chain couples TRBV27 to TRBJ1-2; no clear D. V lost 6 bases and J 3 bases, leaving 11 bases between the germline ends. The CDR3 has 13 residues. The V gene's germline CDR1 is MNHEY and CDR2 SMNVEV (reference sequence). The CDR3 loop reads CASRGIRYYGYTF. The CDR3 DNA reads TGTGCCAGCAGGGGCATCAGGTACTATGGCTACACCTTC.

The chain has TRBV18 and TRBJ2-3; 11 bases line up with TRBD2. V dropped 5 bases and J dropped 3; count of bases not matched to a gene: 10. The germline V gene has CDR1 KGHSH and CDR2 LQKENI. The CDR3 contains 17 residues. CDR3 sequence reads: CASSEDLAGGDTDTQYF. The CDR3 nucleotides read TGTGCCAGCTCAGAAGATCTAGCGGGGGGAGATACAGATACGCAGTATTTT.

V usage is TRBV7-3 and J usage is TRBJ1-6; unclear D gene. Per germline, CDR1 SGHTA and CDR2 FQGTGA. The CDR3 is made up of 14 amino acids. Trimming removed 4 bases at V and 9 bases at J, with 13 bases between. CDR3 in DNA: TGTGCCAGCAGCTCAGGCCAATTTGTTTCACCCCTCCACTTT. It is translated as CASSSGQFVSPLHF.

The chain joins TRBV11-3 to TRBJ1-1; TRBD1 might be the D (6 bases). The V and J ends lost 0 bases and 3 bases respectively, with 11 bases between them. The length of the CDR3 is 15 residues. CDR1 is SGHNT and CDR2 is YENEEA in the germline V gene. In DNA, the CDR3 is TGTGCCAGCAGCTTAGACCCAGGGGCGGACACTGAAGCTTTCTTT. Translating gives CASSLDPGADTEAFF.

This sequence joins TRBV19 and TRBJ2-7; 8 nucleotides line up with TRBD1. The CDR3 extends over 14 amino acids. CDR1 LNHDA and CDR2 SQIVND come from the germline V gene (reference sequence). With 3 bases clipped from V and 6 bases from J, the junction kept 7 bases outside the gene matches. The CDR3 here is CASSIGQGLGEQYF. The CDR3 nucleotides read TGTGCCAGTAGTATCGGACAGGGTCTAGGCGAGCAGTACTTC.

The chain recombines TRBV5-1 with TRBJ2-5; D is possibly TRBD1 (5 bases). Germline V lookup: CDR1 SGHRS, CDR2 YFSETQ. CDR3 size: 13 residues. Deletions cut 2 bases from V and 1 base from J, with 6 bases between. In DNA form, the CDR3 reads TGCGCCAGCAGCTTCAGGGTCCAAGAGACCCAGTACTTC. This translates into CASSFRVQETQYF.

As regards this clone: Relative to the germline gene, one junction end is altered; a read error may explain this. V and J are TRBV19 and TRBJ1-3; unclear D gene. The germline V gene has CDR1 LNHDA and CDR2 SQIVND (reference sequence). CDR3 length: 11 residues. CDR3 in amino acids: CASSRWAIPHF. CDR3 coding DNA: TGTGCCAGTAGTCGCTGGGCAATCCCACATTTT. The whole variable domain, remainder taken from reference TRBV19 and TRBJ1-3, is DGGITQSPKYLFRKEGQNVTLSCEQNLNHDAMYWYRQDPGQGLRLIYYSQIVNDFQKGDIAEGYSVSREKKESFPLTVTSAQKNPTAFYLCASSRWAIPHFGEGSWLTVV.